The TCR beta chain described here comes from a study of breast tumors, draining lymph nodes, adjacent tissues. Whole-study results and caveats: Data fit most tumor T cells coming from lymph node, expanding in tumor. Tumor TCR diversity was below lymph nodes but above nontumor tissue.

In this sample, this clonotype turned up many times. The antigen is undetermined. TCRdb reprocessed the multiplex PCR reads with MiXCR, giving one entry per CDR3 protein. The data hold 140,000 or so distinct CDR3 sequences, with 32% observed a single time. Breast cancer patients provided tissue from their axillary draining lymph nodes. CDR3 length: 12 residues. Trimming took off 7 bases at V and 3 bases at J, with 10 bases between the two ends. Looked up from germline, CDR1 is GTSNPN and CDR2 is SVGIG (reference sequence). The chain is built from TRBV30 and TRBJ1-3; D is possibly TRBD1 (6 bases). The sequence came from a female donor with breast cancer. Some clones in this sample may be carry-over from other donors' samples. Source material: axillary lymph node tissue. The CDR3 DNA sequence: TGTGCCTTTGACAGGCTTGGAAACACCATATATTTT. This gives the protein CAFDRLGNTIYF.